This TCR beta chain was obtained from a study of shared clonotypes between healthy human individuals (dated by TCRdb to the early 2020s). Background for the entire study: The cohort included a few men and a couple of women between 18 and 49 years of age. Per donor, leukapheresis produced somewhere between about 0.94 and 9 billion PBMCs. To increase sequencing depth and limit assay-specific biases, TCR repertoire library preparation and sequencing were carried out by different laboratories using diverse techniques. For each donor, three plates each were used for CD4 naive and CD4 memory, two plates were used for CD8 naive, and one plate was used for CD8 memory. To estimate repertoire size and how much clonotypes are shared between individuals, the study performed deep sequencing of blood TCR repertoires from about five healthy adults. Summary of the overall study and its limitations: The genetic and exposure-history diversity represented was limited by the small number of donors. Estimated clonotype richness was generally larger for naive than for memory subsets. Higher generation probabilities were observed for clonotypes shared by all four sorted-subset donors than for non-shared clonotypes. Across four donors, 5% to 6% of naive CD4, approximately 4% of naive CD8, roughly 2.2% of memory CD4, and 0.4% of memory CD8 clonotypes were shared. Pairwise subsampling indicated that sequencing depth was expected to affect the degree of clonotype sharing among donors. Sampling was restricted to blood, and TCR repertoires in tissues likely differ from the TCR repertoires found in blood. Rarefaction of sorted-subset datasets indicated incomplete sequencing despite the large sequencing depth.

The donors were healthy, HIV-negative adults with no recently reported acute infections or vaccinations. Every donor was a Caucasian adult residing in Nashville, Tennessee, USA. Magnetic negative selection was used to enrich CD4+ T cells, after which naive cells were positively selected on CD45RA and the negative fraction became the memory subset. Blood was collected by leukapheresis, and PBMCs were isolated by Ficoll-Histopaque density gradient centrifugation and then cryopreserved in liquid nitrogen vapor phase. Analytical flow cytometry was used to check the purity and quantity of every magnetically sorted T cell population. Genomic DNA was isolated from each sorted fraction and quantified by UV absorbance on a Nanodrop 2000c. With respect to this clone: Its antigen is still unknown. No base quality information exists; no much larger clone differs at one position.

Using the deep immunoSEQ assay, multiplex PCR amplified TCR CDR3 regions from genomic DNA. Genomic DNA extracted from each cell subset was distributed evenly over all wells of several immunoSEQ 96-well plates, and each plate served as one replicate. For sorted subsets, each replicate PCR was loaded with 200 ng genomic DNA, equivalent to 25,000 to 35,000 T cell genomes. The purified libraries were quantified using a Qubit 3.0 fluorometer, sized with a Bioanalyzer 2100, and then quantified again using the KAPA Library Quantification kit. Each immunoSEQ 96-well plate was sequenced on its own single-read 150-cycle Illumina NextSeq 550 flow cell. The original pipeline was this. Because only junctional sequences without quality scores were contained in the immunoSEQ output, filtering matching that applied to full-length reads could not be performed. To assign V/J genes and CDR3, sequences were annotated against IMGT germline references using PyIR, a Python wrapper for IgBLAST v1.9. Any read was removed if the V/J assignment was weak (E-value above 1e-6), the CDR3 was missing, or the read contained stop codons, out-of-frame junctions, or ambiguous translated residues. A V3J clonotype was defined by an identical inferred V gene, J gene, and CDR3 amino acid sequence. Percentage overlap between repertoires was computed as shared unique clonotypes divided by the size of the smaller repertoire. RTK rarefaction, the Chao1 estimator, and Recon v2.1 estimates of unobserved clonotypes were used to assess repertoire richness. OLGA was used to compute generation probabilities for all TCRbeta clonotypes that the gDNA method yielded from a handful of donors. TCRdb carries this immuneACCESS record with in-frame sequences only. Its versions omit some clonotypes, under half of them owing to an unresolved V gene in the studies checked, with the rest unexplained. V, J and clone size are taken as reported in that table, and D and trimming were inferred from the DNA itself. This sample has under 1,100,000 clones in its table, and about 80% of those were observed once. 0.5% to 0.65% of the sample is held by the ten biggest clonotypes.

This receptor was obtained from a man in his late teens or twenties in good health. Some clones in this sample may be carry-over from other donors' samples. The sample consisted of memory CD4+ T cells from PBMCs. Explained via the paper, the cell subset or site label denotes: CD45RA-negative fraction.

The bases are TGCAGCGTTGCGCCTTCACCCCAGCGGGGCACAGATACGCAGTATTTT. Translated, this is CSVAPSPQRGTDTQYF. Rearrangement joined TRBV29-1 to TRBJ2-3; a tentative D match to TRBD2 spans 6 bases. The CDR3 contains 16 residues, cysteine and phenylalanine counted. The sequence is cut down to CDR3 DNA, 48 bases in frame from base 1. V is pared back by 4 bases and J by 1 base, with 18 bases lying between the germline termini. The germline V gene gives CDR1 as SQVTM and CDR2 as ANQGSEA.